The present TCR beta chain was sequenced within a study of T cells after yellow fever vaccination. Study-wide findings and caveats: Once the booster was given, most primary-vaccination clones reappeared, at about 95% for CD4 and around 90% for CD8. Clonotypes shared by both compartments, CD4 and CD8, made up a small share.

Losses at the gene ends were 1 base for V and 5 bases for J; bases not matched to a gene: 6. This CDR3 has 16 residues. It was through 5'RACE template switching that TCR cDNA was made, with a universal primer site and UMIs added. TCRdb itself ran the 5' RACE reads through MiXCR, one entry per CDR3 protein. The repertoire holds 450,000 to 650,000 distinct CDR3 sequences, with roughly 14% as singletons. This clonotype occurred many times. Antigen: not known. Sequencing was performed on PBMCs, taken on the day of the yellow fever booster vaccination. V is TRBV12-3 or TRBV12-4 and J is TRBJ2-1, with 9 positions matching TRBD2. This TCR was recovered from a man aged 25-40 years who received the YFV17D yellow fever vaccine. CDR3 residues: CASSLVVASGNNEQFF. As DNA, the CDR3 is TGTGCCAGCAGTTTAGTGGTGGCTAGCGGGAACAATGAGCAGTTCTTC.